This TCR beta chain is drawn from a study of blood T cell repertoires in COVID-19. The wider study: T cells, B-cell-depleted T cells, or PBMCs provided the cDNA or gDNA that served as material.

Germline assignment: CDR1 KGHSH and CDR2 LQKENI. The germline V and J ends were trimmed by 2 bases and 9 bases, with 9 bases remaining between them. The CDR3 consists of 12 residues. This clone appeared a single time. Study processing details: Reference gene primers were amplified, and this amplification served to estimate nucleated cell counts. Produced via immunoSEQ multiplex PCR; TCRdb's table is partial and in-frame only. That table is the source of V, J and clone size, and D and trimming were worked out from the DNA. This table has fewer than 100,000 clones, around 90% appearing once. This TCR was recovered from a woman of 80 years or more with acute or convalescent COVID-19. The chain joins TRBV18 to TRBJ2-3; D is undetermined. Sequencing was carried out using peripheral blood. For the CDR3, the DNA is TGTGCCAGCTCACCAGAGAGTAAGACGCAGTATTTT. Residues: CASSPESKTQYF.